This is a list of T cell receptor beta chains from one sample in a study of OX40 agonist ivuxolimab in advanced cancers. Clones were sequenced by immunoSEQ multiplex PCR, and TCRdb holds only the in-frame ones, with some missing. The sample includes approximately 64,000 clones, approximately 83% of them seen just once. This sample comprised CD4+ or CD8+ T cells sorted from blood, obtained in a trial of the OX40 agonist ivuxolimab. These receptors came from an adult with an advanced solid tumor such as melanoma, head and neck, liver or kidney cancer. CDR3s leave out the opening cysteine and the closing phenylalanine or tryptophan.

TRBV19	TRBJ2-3	ASSIGVGRPNTDTQY
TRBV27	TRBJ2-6	ASSSTGWPFESSGANVLT
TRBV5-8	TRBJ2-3	ASSLVGAGGLDTQY
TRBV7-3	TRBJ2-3	ASRPGGTDTQY
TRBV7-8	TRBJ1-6	ASSYSRELGSPLH
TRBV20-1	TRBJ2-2	SAEVFGELF
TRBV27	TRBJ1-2	ASVGVRGGGYT
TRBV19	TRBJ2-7	ASSIWAGGTDEQY
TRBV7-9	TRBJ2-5	ASSPGARNQETQY
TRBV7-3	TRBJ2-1	ASSALAGGRNEQF
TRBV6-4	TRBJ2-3	ASEGGGGMADVDTQY
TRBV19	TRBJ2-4	ASSTTGMGVKNIQY
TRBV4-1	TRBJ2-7	ASSRGQGYEQY
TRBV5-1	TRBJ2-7	ASSFARGATYEQY
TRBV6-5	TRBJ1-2	ASSSLDYGYT
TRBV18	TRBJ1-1	ASSPDRVRTEAF
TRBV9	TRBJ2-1	ASKRDSSYNEQF
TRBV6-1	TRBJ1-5	ASSGRLGRGNQPQH
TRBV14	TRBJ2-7	ASSQGGGTVVVNEQY
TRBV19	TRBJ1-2	ASSKGLGYGYT
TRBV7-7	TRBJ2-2	ASSLGQNTGELF
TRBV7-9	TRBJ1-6	ASSFADLGNSPLH
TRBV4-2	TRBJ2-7	ASSQEDSRRPYEQY
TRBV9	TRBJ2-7	ASSRLAGGSWDRFEQY
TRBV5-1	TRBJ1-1	ASTPPGRNTEAF
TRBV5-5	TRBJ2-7	ASSKTSGPYEQY
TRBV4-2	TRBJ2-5	ASSVLAGEETQY
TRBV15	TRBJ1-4	ATSRGTGGEKLF
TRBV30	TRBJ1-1	AWAWPLQNTEAF
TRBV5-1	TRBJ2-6	ASSFEPGANVLT
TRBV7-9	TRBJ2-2	ASSPSGPGQVGNTGELF